The 27 T cell receptor beta chains given below trace back to one sample, sequenced in a study of T cell repertoires in cytomegalovirus infection. For these TCRs, the target antigens are not known. TCRdb independently ran MiXCR on the reads; one entry per CDR3 protein. The table shows roughly 990,000 distinct CDR3 sequences, with roughly 30% occurring only once. Sequencing used cultured CD8+ T cells from PBMCs, obtained from culture after CMV antigen stimulation. All receptors come from a human donor in good health (CMV status not recorded). Some clones in this sample may be carry-over from other donors' samples.

The chain employs TRBV5-1 and TRBJ2-7; TRBD1 matches 9 bases. CDR3 size: 15 residues. The ends lost 3 bases at V and 5 bases at J; junction bases unmatched: 9. Germline V gene data show CDR1 as SGHRS and CDR2 as YFSETQ. The CDR3 protein is CASSSLGQGIDEQYV. DNA of the CDR3: TGCGCCAGCAGCTCGCTCGGACAGGGGATCGACGAGCAGTACGTC.

The rearrangement joins TRBV12-3 or TRBV12-4 to TRBJ2-7, with 9 bases matching TRBD1. This CDR3 is 15 amino acids long. V trimming: 5 bases; J trimming: 4 bases; junction bases outside the gene matches: 9. The CDR3 DNA reads TGTGCCAGCAGTCGACCGGGACAGGGAACTTACGAGCAGTACTTC. This translates into CASSRPGQGTYEQYF.

The chain links TRBV28 to TRBJ1-5; possibly TRBD1 for D (5 bases). V was pared by 5 bases and J by 0 bases, with 14 bases between. CDR3 size: 16 residues. The germline CDR1 and CDR2 sequences are MDHEN and SYDVKM. The CDR3 DNA sequence: TGTGCCAGCAGTCGAGAGGGGAGATATAGCAATCAGCCCCAGCATTTT. This translates into CASSREGRYSNQPQHF.

The chain combines TRBV18 with TRBJ2-7; D uncertain. This CDR3 contains 14 residues. V was cut by 1 base and J by 0 bases, with 7 bases left in between. The germline gives CDR1 KGHSH, CDR2 LQKENI. The chain's CDR3 is CASSPRPSSYEQYF. The DNA for the CDR3 is TGTGCCAGCTCACCACGGCCGAGCTCCTACGAGCAGTACTTC.

This chain links TRBV12-3 or TRBV12-4 with TRBJ2-1; 14 positions agree with TRBD2. CDR3 length: 16 amino acids. V lost 6 bases and J lost 7; bases outside the gene matches: 8. The CDR3 DNA sequence: TGTGCCAGCAGAAAGACTAGCGGGGGGGCGTGGAATGAGCAGTTCTTC. This sequence encodes CASRKTSGGAWNEQFF.

The chain joins TRBV6-5 to TRBJ2-1; 12 positions match TRBD2. The CDR3 length is 17 residues. Germline V gene sequence: CDR1 MNHEY, CDR2 SVGAGI. Germline trimming cut 2 bases from V and 5 bases from J; bases unmatched to any gene: 7. CDR3 DNA sequence: TGTGCCAGCAGTTACGCCACTAGCGGGGGGTCGAACAATGAGCAGTTCTTC. It is translated as CASSYATSGGSNNEQFF.

This clonotype was seen more than once but under ten times. This chain joins TRBV2 and TRBJ2-7, with 11 bases identical to TRBD2. V was pared by 7 bases and J by 4 bases, with 3 bases of the junction left unmatched. This CDR3 has 13 amino acids. Germline CDR1 is SNHLY and CDR2 is FYNNEI. CDR3 sequence reads: CASKTSGGYEQYV. The CDR3 DNA reads as TGTGCCAGCAAAACTAGCGGGGGATACGAGCAGTACGTC.

This clonotype was picked up a small number of times. The genes are TRBV7-9 and TRBJ2-2; 9 bases line up with TRBD2. This CDR3 region has 16 residues. Germline CDR1 reads SEHNR; CDR2 reads FQNEAQ (reference sequence). The junction had 5 bases not matched to a gene; V was cut back by 5 bases and J by 1 base. Written as DNA, the CDR3 is TGTGCCAGCAGCCCACCGACTAGCGGGAACACCGGGGAGCTGTTTTTT. The encoded protein is CASSPPTSGNTGELFF.

The chain carries TRBV4-1 and TRBJ2-7; 10 bases are shared with TRBD1. The CDR3 runs to 15 residues. The germline V gene has CDR1 MGHRA and CDR2 YSYEKL. J was trimmed by 5 bases and V by 0 bases; bases with no gene match: 4. CDR3 nucleotide sequence: TGCGCCAGCAGCCAAGAAGGACAGGGGGGAAACGAGCAGTACTTC. Protein product: CASSQEGQGGNEQYF.

The rearrangement uses TRBV27 and TRBJ2-4, with D unclear. The CDR3 length is 13 residues. Germline-derived CDR1 and CDR2 are MNHEY and SMNVEV (reference sequence). Deletions cut 2 bases from V and 9 bases from J, with 11 bases between. The CDR3 reads CASSLVVGAIQYF. In nucleotides, the CDR3 is TGTGCCAGCAGTTTAGTCGTTGGAGCCATTCAGTACTTC.

This clonotype was seen more than once but under ten times. CDR3 DNA: TGTGCCAGCAGCTTGGCTTTTCCGGGGACCGGGGAGCTGTTTTTT. Its protein is CASSLAFPGTGELFF. The chain employs TRBV5-6 and TRBJ2-2; TRBD2 might be the D (5 bases). The CDR3 has 15 residues. Trimming removed 0 bases from V and 5 bases from J, with 11 bases in between. CDR1 and CDR2 (germline): SGHDT, YYEEEE. The variable domain in full, completed from reference TRBV5-6 and TRBJ2-2, reads DAGVTQSPTHLIKTRGQQVTLRCSPKSGHDTVSWYQQALGQGPQFIFQYYEEEERQRGNFPDRFSGHQFPNYSSELNVNALLLGDSALYLCASSLAFPGTGELFFGEGSRLTVL.

The chain couples TRBV7-9 to TRBJ1-1; tentative D call: TRBD1 (5 bases). V dropped 2 bases and J dropped 0 bases, with 16 bases sitting between them. The germline V gene has CDR1 SEHNR and CDR2 FQNEAQ (reference sequence). There are 17 residues in the CDR3. CDR3 amino acids: CASSLSGQGLLNTEAFF. For the CDR3, the DNA is TGTGCCAGCAGCTTAAGCGGGCAGGGATTATTGAACACTGAAGCTTTCTTT. Supplemented by reference TRBV7-9 and TRBJ1-1, the full variable domain reads DTGVSQNPRHKITKRGQNVTFRCDPISEHNRLYWYRQTLGQGPEFLTYFQNEAQLEKSRLLSDRFSAERPKGSFSTLEIQRTEQGDSAMYLCASSLSGQGLLNTEAFFGQGTRLTVV.

The sample holds a few counts of this clonotype. The V and J genes are TRBV7-9 and TRBJ1-1; 7 bases line up with TRBD1. V trimming: 6 bases; J trimming: 7 bases; junction bases outside the gene matches: 11. The CDR3 is 14 amino acids. The germline V gene has CDR1 SEHNR and CDR2 FQNEAQ (reference sequence). CDR3 region: CASSLRGLDVEAFF. DNA for the CDR3: TGTGCCAGCAGTTTGAGGGGGCTTGACGTTGAAGCTTTCTTT.

Comments on this clonotype: A much more abundant neighbour one base away suggests this may be a read error. The chain joins TRBV7-8 to TRBJ2-1; D is uncertain. Germline V gene data show CDR1 as SGHVS and CDR2 as FQNEAQ. The CDR3 has 12 residues. CDR3 region: CVSSTMIDEQFF. In DNA, the CDR3 is TGTGTCAGCAGCACCATGATAGATGAGCAGTTCTTC.

The J gene is TRBJ2-5, the V gene TRBV27; D is unclear. The CDR3 totals 14 residues. Trimming left V 3 bases short and J 8 bases short, with 16 bases between. Germline CDR1 and CDR2: MNHEY and SMNVEV (reference sequence). CDR3 in DNA: TGTGCCAGCAGTTTTAGTGGAAGGTCGAGAACCCAGTACTTC. Its protein product is CASSFSGRSRTQYF.

V and J are TRBV19 and TRBJ2-5; D tentatively reads TRBD1 or TRBD2 (5 bases each). Germline CDR1 LNHDA, CDR2 SQIVND (reference sequence). The length of the CDR3 is 15 residues. Trimming took 0 bases from V and 2 from J, leaving 10 bases between them. The CDR3 protein is CASSIDWGRQETQYF. The CDR3 DNA is TGTGCCAGTAGTATAGATTGGGGACGTCAAGAGACCCAGTACTTC.

This clonotype was observed a few times. J is TRBJ2-1 and V is TRBV7-9; TRBD2 matches 13 bases. Germline trimming cut 2 bases from V and 3 bases from J; bases unmatched to any gene: 4. This CDR3 has 17 residues. Germline V CDR1 and CDR2: SEHNR, FQNEAQ (reference sequence). The CDR3 region is CASSLLRTSGGYNEQFF. Here the CDR3 DNA reads TGTGCCAGCAGCTTACTTCGGACTAGCGGGGGCTACAATGAGCAGTTCTTC.

The chain has TRBV6-1 and TRBJ1-1; tentative D call: TRBD1 (5 bases). Per germline, CDR1 MNHNS and CDR2 SASEGT. The CDR3 has 17 residues. V lost 2 bases and J lost 0, with 16 bases in between. The CDR3 sequence is CASSENNPGGMNTEAFF. The CDR3 DNA reads as TGTGCCAGCAGTGAAAACAACCCCGGGGGAATGAACACTGAAGCTTTCTTT.

This clonotype appeared many times. This chain links TRBV7-2 with TRBJ2-1, with TRBD1 identical over 11 bases. The germline V gene encodes CDR1 SGHTA and CDR2 FQGNSA. Germline trimming cut 1 base from V and 8 bases from J; bases unmatched to any gene: 4. This CDR3 contains 15 residues. The CDR3 sequence is CASSLDWDRGYEQFF. DNA of the CDR3: TGTGCCAGCAGCTTAGATTGGGACAGGGGGTATGAGCAGTTCTTC.

The rearrangement links TRBV5-5 to TRBJ2-7, with TRBD2 as a possible D gene (5 bases). V gave up 4 bases and J gave up 3 bases, with 14 bases separating them. Germline CDR1 reads SGHKS; CDR2 reads YYEKEE (reference sequence). The CDR3 is 14 amino acids. CDR3 amino acids: CASSLDFPGYEQYF. CDR3 bases: TGTGCCAGCAGCCTGGACTTTCCAGGCTACGAGCAGTACTTC.

The V call is TRBV19, the J call TRBJ2-3, with D tentatively TRBD1 or TRBD2 (5 bases each). With 0 bases removed from V and 0 bases from J, the gap between germline ends came to 16 bases. The germline V gene encodes CDR1 LNHDA and CDR2 SQIVND (reference sequence). This CDR3 region has 18 residues. In DNA form, the CDR3 reads TGTGCCAGTAGTATAGATTACGCTTCAGGGACCAGCACAGATACGCAGTATTTT. It is translated as CASSIDYASGTSTDTQYF.

The rearrangement uses TRBV4-1 and TRBJ2-2; weak D call: TRBD2 (6 bases). The ends were cut back, 4 bases at V and 0 bases at J, with 18 bases in the middle. CDR1 is MGHRA and CDR2 is YSYEKL in the germline V gene. The CDR3 runs 18 residues. For the CDR3, the DNA is TGCGCCAGCAGCCTCCCCTCCTACGGGGACTCGAACACCGGGGAGCTGTTTTTT. Encoded protein: CASSLPSYGDSNTGELFF.

The V call is TRBV4-1, the J call TRBJ2-3, with TRBD2 identical over 8 bases. Trimming removed 0 bases from V and 4 bases from J; junction bases left unmatched: 0. The germline CDR1 and CDR2 sequences are MGHRA and YSYEKL. The CDR3 spans 14 residues. The CDR3 loop reads CASSQELAADTQYF. The CDR3 nucleotides are TGCGCCAGCAGCCAAGAACTAGCGGCAGATACGCAGTATTTT.

This clonotype came up a few times. The chain recombines TRBV2 with TRBJ2-1; D is uncertain. This CDR3 region has 11 residues. The germline V gene encodes CDR1 SNHLY and CDR2 FYNNEI. Deletions cut 7 bases from V and 8 bases from J, with 9 bases between. CDR3 in DNA: TGTGCCAGCATTGGCGGATATGAGCAGTTCTTC. It yields the protein CASIGGYEQFF.

The genes are TRBV20-1 and TRBJ2-1; 10 bases map to TRBD2. Germline V lookup: CDR1 DFQATT, CDR2 SNEGSKA (reference sequence). CDR3 length: 13 amino acids. Unmatched junction bases numbered 7, after V lost 6 bases and J lost 8 bases. CDR3 nucleotide sequence: TGCAGTGCGCCGGGACTAGCGCTCCATGAGCAGTTCTTC. Translation: CSAPGLALHEQFF.

This clonotype has just a few counts. The chain recombines TRBV27 with TRBJ1-2, with D possibly being TRBD1 (6 bases). The CDR3 extends over 13 amino acids. Per the germline V gene, CDR1 is MNHEY and CDR2 is SMNVEV (reference sequence). V was trimmed by 4 bases and J by 8 bases, leaving 14 bases between them. CDR3 sequence reads: CASSSGQHWGYTF. In DNA form, the CDR3 reads TGTGCCAGCAGTTCCGGACAGCACTGGGGCTACACCTTC.

This clonotype was seen a handful of times. An end of the junction does not agree with germline; a read error may underlie this. The chain carries TRBV7-2 and TRBJ2-7, with 7 bases matching TRBD2. Germline V CDR1 and CDR2: SGHTA, FQGNSA. The CDR3 totals 15 residues. The CDR3 protein is CASSPLAGGSYELYF. The CDR3 DNA reads as TGTGCCAGCAGCCCGCTTGCCGGGGGGTCCTACGAGCTGTACTTC.